These T cell receptor beta chains were read from a single sample in a study of blood T cell repertoires in COVID-19. The data were produced by immunoSEQ multiplex PCR, yet TCRdb's version contains in-frame clones alone and is incomplete. The sample includes around 310,000 clones, about 88% seen only once; the top ten take around 13%. The sample was peripheral blood. The source of these receptors is a woman aged 55-75 years with acute or convalescent COVID-19. Both conserved end residues are part of each CDR3. Size tells how often a clone was seen (once, few, many) or the class of an expanded clone, and some rows leave it out.

clone_size,v_call,cdr3_length,cdr3_aa
.,TRBV9,14,CASSPGQLGNTIYF
.,TRBV7-2,15,CASSSGTGANQPQHF
.,TRBV2,13,CASSRTVTGELFF
.,TRBV28,16,CASSLGSGTGSSPLHF
.,TRBV18,15,CASSVEGAQGYGYTF
.,TRBV7-3,14,CASSSGRGDNEQFF
.,TRBV11-2,15,CASSLVGGTYDEQYF
.,TRBV7-9,11,CASSFSYEQYF
.,TRBV5-8,17,CASSSGRTGSSNSPLHF
.,TRBV11-3,14,CASSLDPTGQGYTF
.,TRBV6-5,14,CASSYGQYNSPLHF
.,TRBV5-6,17,CASTRTSGGAVMNEQFF
.,TRBV7-9,12,CASSYNRDSYTF
.,TRBV28,14,CASQQGAGNQPQHF
.,TRBV7-9,15,CASSPPEWSGTEAFF
.,TRBV27,16,CASSRRVQVANYGYTF
.,TRBV4-1,15,CASSPGDRGFEKLFF
.,TRBV4-1,16,CASSQAPSGGVNEQFF
.,TRBV11-2,18,CASSLAPLLNGNNSPLHF
.,TRBV27,15,CASSSQQGVGDTQYF
.,TRBV6-4,14,CASSVWFGSNEQFF
.,TRBV12-3/TRBV12-4,12,CASSLGDQPQHF
.,TRBV6-2/TRBV6-3,16,CASTPGLEISRDTQYF
.,TRBV18,15,CASSRLGQGGNTIYF
.,TRBV30,13,CAWSRQGAYEQYF
.,TRBV19,15,CASSRGRTFDQPQHF
.,TRBV28,13,CASSRGQDNEQFF
.,TRBV2,14,CASSLGQGVAEAFF
.,TRBV28,12,CASGAAHNEQFF
.,TRBV3-1/TRBV3-2,14,CASSRTVLNEKLFF
few,TRBV27,16,CASSFWGQGARSPLHF
.,TRBV4-3,16,CASSQARDREGTEAFF
.,TRBV29-1,13,CSVHRGSGNTIYF
.,TRBV9,17,CASSVAPGQGSGNTIYF
once,TRBV25-1,16,CASSEYFDTTDYGYTF
.,TRBV28,17,CASSPFSQGAQNQPQHF
.,TRBV9,15,CASSVGVAGVDEQFF
once,TRBV2,14,CARRTGGSGNTIYF
once,TRBV30,16,CAWTTGQGNRDSPLHF
.,TRBV19,15,CASRPGTANSYEQYF
.,TRBV5-6,14,CASSIQGEGQPQHF
.,TRBV5-1,15,CASTFRTGANSPLHF
once,TRBV5-1,13,CASSLAQGQPQHF
.,TRBV5-4,13,CASSLETRETQYF
.,TRBV7-9,13,CASSPGGISGYTF
.,TRBV27,20,CASSPPPGLAGVKGTDTQYF
.,TRBV27,15,CASSPWTVSITEAFF
.,TRBV3-1/TRBV3-2,14,CASSQVKGDYGYTF
once,TRBV5-6,14,CASSKDVAGYGYTF
.,TRBV6-2/TRBV6-3,16,CASSYNWDTNSYEQYF
.,TRBV18,17,CASSLTSGQGSLYEQYF
.,TRBV29-1,13,CSVADSSNQPQHF
.,TRBV24-1,13,CATSDRGRGTQYF
.,TRBV19,16,CASSPGWAGEYHGYTF
.,TRBV7-2,14,CASSERRGGSGYTF
.,TRBV7-7,13,CASSEDWEETQYF